A selection of T cell receptor beta chains follows, all from one sample in a study of patients and donors after allogeneic stem cell transplantation. TCRdb re-derived calls from the RT-PCR reads in MiXCR, one entry per CDR3 protein. The top ten hold roughly 12% of the sample, which has around 240,000 distinct CDR3 sequences, 13% to 15% seen once. Sequencing was performed on blood, either unsorted or a sorted T cell fraction (not recorded which). The origin of the receptors is a human donor who was either an allogeneic HSCT recipient or a stem cell or donor lymphocyte infusion donor (not recorded which). It is not recorded whose cells these are; they may come from a transplant donor. Each CDR3 is given with its conserved first and last residue. Each record gives: CDR3 DNA, CDR3 protein, D gene, V gene, J gene, clone size. D genes are given only for firm matches. Size tells how often a clone was seen (once, few, many) or the class of an expanded clone, and some rows leave it out.

TGTGCCAGCAGGGAGACAGGTGAGCAGTTCTTC	CASRETGEQFF	.	TRBV2	TRBJ2-1	once
TGTGCCAGCAGCATCCGACAGACCGAAGCTTTCTTT	CASSIRQTEAFF	.	TRBV11-3	TRBJ1-1	few
TGTGCCAGCAGTGAAACACAGGGACACACAGATACGCAGTATTTT	CASSETQGHTDTQYF	.	TRBV6-1	TRBJ2-3	.
TGCAGCGTTGGGGACCGCTCTGGAAACACCATATATTTT	CSVGDRSGNTIYF	.	TRBV29-1	TRBJ1-3	few
TGTGCCAGCAGCTCCTCGGACAGACCTGAAGCTTTCTTT	CASSSSDRPEAFF	.	TRBV7-3	TRBJ1-1	few
TGCAGTGCTAGACTCCCGGGGAGCGATGAGCAGTTCTTC	CSARLPGSDEQFF	.	TRBV20-1	TRBJ2-1	.
TGCAGTGCTTTAACCGGGACAGGGCACCTCTTTGCGTACTTC	CSALTGTGHLFAYF	TRBD1	TRBV20-1	TRBJ2-7	.
TGTGCCAGCAGTGACCGGGACAGGGGGCTCCACGAGCAGTACTTC	CASSDRDRGLHEQYF	TRBD1	TRBV2	TRBJ2-7	few
TGTGCCAGCAAAACCACAGGGGGCGGCTATGGCTACACCTTC	CASKTTGGGYGYTF	TRBD1	TRBV12-3/TRBV12-4	TRBJ1-2	few
TGCAGTGCAGGGGACCCAAACTCTGGAAACACCATATATTTT	CSAGDPNSGNTIYF	.	TRBV20-1	TRBJ1-3	few
TGTGCCAGCAGCCAAGGTGACCAACGGAGCACAGATACGCAGTATTTT	CASSQGDQRSTDTQYF	.	TRBV3-1	TRBJ2-3	many
TGTGCCAGCAGCCGAGACAGGGTATTATTCAATGAGCAGTTCTTC	CASSRDRVLFNEQFF	TRBD1	TRBV7-2	TRBJ2-1	.
TGCAGTGCTAGTGACGGCACAGATACGCAGTATTTT	CSASDGTDTQYF	.	TRBV20-1	TRBJ2-3	.
TGTGCCAGCTCCGTGGGGGTCGGCACCGGGGAGCTGTTTTTT	CASSVGVGTGELFF	.	TRBV11-1	TRBJ2-2	many
TGTGCCATCAGTGAATGGGGGGGCGGCACTGAAGCTTTCTTT	CAISEWGGGTEAFF	.	TRBV10-3	TRBJ1-1	.
TGTGCCAGCAGCCAAGGATATAGTACCTACGAGCAGTACTTC	CASSQGYSTYEQYF	.	TRBV3-1	TRBJ2-7	few
TGCGCCAGCAGCCAAGATCTGACGGGGAGCGGGGACTACGAGCAGTACTTC	CASSQDLTGSGDYEQYF	TRBD2	TRBV4-1	TRBJ2-7	.
TGTGCCAGCAGCTTAGTTCCAGCGGGGGAAGAGACCCAGTACTTC	CASSLVPAGEETQYF	TRBD2	TRBV7-6	TRBJ2-5	few
TGTGCCAGTACCGACGGTGGGACCAGCGGCAATGAGCAGTTCTTC	CASTDGGTSGNEQFF	.	TRBV19	TRBJ2-1	many
TGTGCCAGCAGCTTCAGGAACCAAGAGACCCAGTACTTC	CASSFRNQETQYF	.	TRBV7-9	TRBJ2-5	few
TGTGCCAGCAGGAAGGCCGGGGACAGGGGGCTGAGCTCACCCCTCCACTTT	CASRKAGDRGLSSPLHF	TRBD1	TRBV4-2	TRBJ1-6	few
TGCAGTGCTATCCAGGGGGAATTCTATGGCTACACCTTC	CSAIQGEFYGYTF	TRBD1	TRBV20-1	TRBJ1-2	.
TGTGCCAGCAGCCCCGAAAACATTCAGTACTTC	CASSPENIQYF	.	TRBV7-9	TRBJ2-4	many
TGTGCCAGCAGCCCCACAGGGCTGAGCTCCTACGAGCAGTACTTC	CASSPTGLSSYEQYF	.	TRBV7-2	TRBJ2-7	.
TGCAGTGCTAACCACGGACAGGGGATCTACGAGCAGTACTTC	CSANHGQGIYEQYF	TRBD1	TRBV20-1	TRBJ2-7	.
TGTGCCAGCAGCCAAGATACATCTAACTATGGCTACACCTTC	CASSQDTSNYGYTF	.	TRBV4-2	TRBJ1-2	.
TGCGCCAGCAGCCCACCCCCAGGGGGATTCCTAAACGAGCAGTACTTC	CASSPPPGGFLNEQYF	TRBD1	TRBV4-1	TRBJ2-7	many
TGTGCCATCAGTGAGTCGGACACGAACACCGGGGAGCTGTTTTTT	CAISESDTNTGELFF	.	TRBV10-3	TRBJ2-2	.
TGCGCCAGCAGCTCAGGACAGGCCTTAAGCACAGATACGCAGTATTTT	CASSSGQALSTDTQYF	TRBD1	TRBV5-1	TRBJ2-3	.
TGTGCCAGCAGGATTGGACAGGGTAACGCCGGGGAGCTGTTTTTT	CASRIGQGNAGELFF	TRBD1	TRBV27	TRBJ2-2	many
TGTGCTAGTGGTTATGGGGCGTTGGCCGGGGAGCTGTTTTTT	CASGYGALAGELFF	.	TRBV12-5	TRBJ2-2	.
TGCAGTGCTAGTCCGGGACTAGCGGTCAATGAGCAGTTCTTC	CSASPGLAVNEQFF	TRBD2	TRBV20-1	TRBJ2-1	.
TGTGCTAGTGGTTTCGATTACGCTGAAGCTTTCTTT	CASGFDYAEAFF	.	TRBV12-5	TRBJ1-1	.
TGCAGTGCTAGAGATCAGAGGCAGGGAAACACCATATATTTT	CSARDQRQGNTIYF	.	TRBV20-1	TRBJ1-3	few
TGCAGTGCTAGAGAGGGGCCTCAGAGAGGGCAGTTCTTC	CSAREGPQRGQFF	.	TRBV20-1	TRBJ2-1	many
TGTGCCAGCAGCCAAGATGGGGCACAGGGGACTAACTATGGCTACACCTTC	CASSQDGAQGTNYGYTF	TRBD1	TRBV4-2	TRBJ1-2	many